This T cell receptor beta chain was observed in a study of T cells in Graves' hyperthyroidism and ophthalmopathy. If no ophthalmopathy progression occurred within 18 months, Graves' hyperthyroidism was stable. Patients aged 18 to 65 had newly diagnosed hyperthyroidism of under 2 months' duration. Orbital computed tomography and thyroid ultrasound, together with serum TRAb and thyroxine and clinical symptoms, were used for diagnoses. General study points: Most thyroid clonotypes that were expanded above 0.001 also turned up in blood.

This clonotype was counted many times. Its antigen is still unknown. There were TCR beta CDR3 regions amplified from RNA transcripts. TCR CDR3 underwent first-round RT-PCR with the HTBI primer set. MiXCR, run by TCRdb on the multiplex PCR reads, gives a single entry per CDR3 protein. The profile covers some 700,000 distinct CDR3 sequences, with about 18% appearing a single time and about 16% taken by the ten largest. Trimming cost V 4 bases and J 3 bases, with 23 bases left between them. There are 18 residues in the CDR3. CDR1 MDHEN and CDR2 SYDVKM come from the germline V gene. The origin of this receptor is a man aged 50-59 years with Graves' hyperthyroidism. This chain links TRBV28 with TRBJ2-3, with D hard to call. The sample taken for sequencing was blood. CDR3 sequence reads: CASSSPYLRKKQTDTQYF. CDR3 in DNA: TGTGCCAGCAGTTCCCCCTATTTGAGGAAGAAACAAACAGATACGCAGTATTTT.